These 9 T cell receptor beta chains share one sample of origin, sequenced in a study of blood T cell repertoires in COVID-19. Repertoires were generated with immunoSEQ multiplex PCR, while TCRdb's copy carries only in-frame clones and drops some. The top ten clones hold roughly 1.2% of a sample with about 64,000 clones, 65% to 90% of them seen once. Sequencing was done on a sample of peripheral blood. The receptors originated from a man aged 40-49 years with acute or convalescent COVID-19.

The chain combines TRBV5-1 with TRBJ1-4; D is ambiguous. The germline gives CDR1 SGHRS, CDR2 YFSETQ. The V and J ends lost 4 bases and 0 bases respectively, with 13 bases between them. This CDR3 spans 16 amino acids. The CDR3 sequence: CASSPTTGATNEKLFF. CDR3 nucleotides: TGCGCCAGCAGCCCGACGACTGGTGCAACTAATGAAAAACTGTTTTTT.

The J gene is TRBJ1-2, the V gene TRBV6-5; possible D gene TRBD1, 5 bases. V was pared by 6 bases and J by 11 bases, with 25 bases between. The CDR3 runs 15 residues. Per the germline V gene, CDR1 is MNHEY and CDR2 is SVGAGI. The CDR3: CASSLSTGTPMDYTF. The CDR3 nucleotides read TGTGCCAGCAGCCTCTCCACCGGGACTCCCATGGATTACACCTTC.

The V gene is TRBV18, the J gene TRBJ1-1, with TRBD1 matching 7 bases. CDR3 length equals 15 residues. V lost 2 bases to trimming and J lost 1 base; unmatched junction nucleotides: 4. Germline CDR1 reads KGHSH; CDR2 reads LQKENI. CDR3 amino acids: CASSPRDRENTEAFF. CDR3 bases: TGTGCCAGCTCACCAAGAGACAGGGAGAACACTGAAGCTTTCTTT.

The V gene is TRBV19, the J gene TRBJ1-2; D may be TRBD1 (5 bases). The CDR3 is 16 residues long. Germline V gene sequence: CDR1 LNHDA, CDR2 SQIVND (reference sequence). Trimming left V 5 bases short and J 4 bases short, with 20 bases between. The CDR3 loop reads CASSPKTAFRIYGYTF. CDR3 in DNA: TGTGCCAGTAGTCCAAAGACAGCGTTCCGCATCTATGGCTACACCTTC.

The V and J genes are TRBV5-4 and TRBJ2-3, with 8 bases identical to TRBD2. Germline CDR1 SGHNT, CDR2 YYREEE (reference sequence). This CDR3 comprises 15 residues. The ends lost 2 bases at V and 5 bases at J; junction bases unmatched: 7. CDR3: CASSLDGGGIDTQYF. In nucleotides, the CDR3 is TGTGCCAGCAGCTTAGACGGGGGGGGGATAGATACGCAGTATTTT.

The gene calls are TRBV24-1 and TRBJ1-1; 8 bases match TRBD1. CDR1 KGHDR and CDR2 SFDVKD come from the germline V gene. Unmatched junction bases numbered 1, after V lost 6 bases and J lost 2 bases. The CDR3 spans 13 residues. This CDR3 is CATSTGGNTEAFF. In nucleotides, the CDR3 is TGTGCCACCAGTACAGGGGGAAACACTGAAGCTTTCTTT.

The chain joins TRBV7-8 to TRBJ2-5, with D perhaps matching TRBD2 (6 bases). Trimming took 5 bases from V and 7 from J, leaving 14 bases between them. CDR1 and CDR2 (germline): SGHVS, FQNEAQ. The CDR3 is 13 amino acids. CDR3 region: CASSRRGGGTQYF. CDR3 DNA: TGTGCCAGCAGCCGACGGGGAGGTGGGACCCAGTACTTC.

The chain links TRBV9 to TRBJ1-3, with a possible D match to TRBD1 (5 bases). V dropped 4 bases and J dropped 1 base, with 15 bases sitting between them. The CDR3 is made up of 16 amino acids. CDR1 and CDR2 from the germline V gene are SGDLS and YYNGEE. CDR3 in amino acids: CASSRRGGVSGNTIYF. The CDR3, as DNA: TGTGCCAGCAGCCGCCGGGGAGGGGTTTCTGGAAACACCATATATTTT.

The chain couples TRBV5-6 to TRBJ1-2, with 9 bases that match TRBD1. CDR3 length equals 15 residues. Trimming removed 4 bases from V and 7 bases from J; junction bases left unmatched: 11. Germline CDR1 is SGHDT and CDR2 is YYEEEE. The CDR3 DNA follows: TGTGCCAGCAGCCCCGAAGGACAGGGGCTGGGTGGCTACACCTTC. As protein: CASSPEGQGLGGYTF.